These T cell receptor beta chains were read from a single sample in a study of blood T cell repertoires in COVID-19. Using immunoSEQ multiplex PCR, the repertoire was profiled, and TCRdb retains in-frame clones only, with some absent. This sample has about 160,000 clones; more than 75% occur once, and the top ten carry 7% to 8%. The sample consisted of PBMCs or T cells enriched from blood (not recorded which). The receptors stem from a woman aged 45-65 years who had recovered from COVID-19. The conserved cysteine and the conserved F or W are not part of the CDR3 here. Fields, in order: J gene, CDR3 length, V gene, CDR3 protein.

>TRBJ2-7|15|TRBV7-8
ASSPLRVGRKWSEQY
>TRBJ2-3|14|TRBV6-5
ASSFSLSGRADTQY
>TRBJ1-6|14|TRBV2
ASSDIRDRLISPLH
>TRBJ1-1|14|TRBV18
ASSPPGTASHTEAF
>TRBJ2-7|13|TRBV6-2/TRBV6-3
ASSPPILRNYEQY
>TRBJ2-7|14|TRBV6-1
ASSETLDRGAGGHP
>TRBJ2-7|13|TRBV7-2
ASSLGGPTPYEQY
>TRBJ2-1|15|TRBV24-1
ATSDTPGLRSHNEQF
>TRBJ2-1|11|TRBV11-3
ASSTTGYNEQF
>TRBJ1-1|17|TRBV7-9
ASSRGQASEGSMNTEAF
>TRBJ2-1|11|TRBV6-5
ASRPSSYNEQF
>TRBJ2-7|13|TRBV24-1
ATSDSRVSSYEQY
>TRBJ1-1|11|TRBV2
AIDAGGESEAF
>TRBJ2-6|17|TRBV7-9
ASSLAQGQGAFGANVLT
>TRBJ1-5|11|TRBV5-6
ASSLARNQPQH
>TRBJ1-2|10|TRBV21-1
ASSKSSYGYT
>TRBJ1-6|12|TRBV6-5
ASSYTGHFSPLH
>TRBJ1-6|13|TRBV15
ATSRGREINSPLH
>TRBJ1-6|13|TRBV12-5
ASGDWTGDNSPLH
>TRBJ1-6|14|TRBV19
ASSIFAGDANSPLH
>TRBJ1-5|13|TRBV7-2
ASSLGGQVNQPQH
>TRBJ1-3|13|TRBV2
ASIPGLSSGNTIY
>TRBJ1-2|11|TRBV30
AWKQGQGSGYT
>TRBJ2-3|14|TRBV4-2
ASSRRLAGAADTQY
>TRBJ1-1|11|TRBV19
ASSIDLSTEAF
>TRBJ2-5|17|TRBV5-1
ASQLGLEGARGWRETQY
>TRBJ2-7|12|TRBV13
ASRRNGRSHEQY
>TRBJ2-1|12|TRBV27
ASSLYARGGEQF
>TRBJ2-1|15|TRBV5-1
ASSLGSTGLSYNEQF
>TRBJ2-1|13|TRBV6-5
ASSYSSIPHNEQF
>TRBJ2-3|16|TRBV9
ASSVEASGVPSTDTQY
>TRBJ2-2|15|TRBV24-1
ATSDLGTGIFPGELF
>TRBJ2-7|12|TRBV24-1
ATSAAGRPYEQY
>TRBJ1-2|11|TRBV7-2
ASSVDSVVGYT
>TRBJ1-5|11|TRBV19
ASSIDWQQPQH
>TRBJ2-3|16|TRBV4-3
ASSQVVAGGPRTDTQY
>TRBJ1-2|11|TRBV28
ASSSTGYAGYT
>TRBJ2-1|12|TRBV7-2
ASSLDAEANEQF
>TRBJ2-3|11|TRBV11-2
ASFLAGKDTQY
>TRBJ1-1|12|TRBV6-5
ASRLGRTNTEAF
>TRBJ2-7|11|TRBV11-2
ASSPGLNYEQY
>TRBJ2-1|14|TRBV18
ASSTGVGGSYNEQF
>TRBJ1-1|11|TRBV2
ASSSRTHPRAF